The T cell receptor (beta chain) described here comes from a study of glioma-infiltrating T cells after dendritic cell vaccination. Across the study: Three intradermal dendritic cell vaccine injections were given every two weeks.

As for time point: after dendritic cell vaccination, including at tumor progression/relapse. Patients had residual fresh-frozen tumor tissue and more than two years of survival data. This clone was recorded once. The immunoSEQ assay amplified TCRB CDR3 from up to roughly 2 ug DNA. Clones were read by immunoSEQ multiplex PCR, and TCRdb kept only the in-frame ones, dropping some. The sample includes some 110,000 clones, around 87% of them seen just once. This clonotype originated in a human donor with glioblastoma. Sample: blood, taken after dendritic cell vaccination.

The CDR3 protein is CASSLPGTGTDTQYF. For the CDR3, the DNA is TGCGCCAGCAGCCTTCCCGGGACAGGGACAGATACGCAGTATTTT. The rearrangement uses TRBV5-1 and TRBJ2-3; 9 bases fit TRBD1. V shed 4 bases, J shed 3 bases, and the junction held 6 bases outside the gene matches. Germline CDR1 is SGHRS and CDR2 is YFSETQ. The length of the CDR3 is 15 residues.